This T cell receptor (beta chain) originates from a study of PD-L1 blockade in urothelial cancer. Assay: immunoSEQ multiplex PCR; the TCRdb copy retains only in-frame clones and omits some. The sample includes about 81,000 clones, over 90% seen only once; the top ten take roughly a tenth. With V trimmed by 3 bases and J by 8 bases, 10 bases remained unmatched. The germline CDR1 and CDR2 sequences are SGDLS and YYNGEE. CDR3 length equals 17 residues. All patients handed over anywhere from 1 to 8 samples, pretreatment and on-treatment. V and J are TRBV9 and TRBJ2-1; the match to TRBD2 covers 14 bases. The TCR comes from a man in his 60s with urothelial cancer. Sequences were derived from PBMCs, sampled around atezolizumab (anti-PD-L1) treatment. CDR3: CASSAPRLAGGSDEQFF. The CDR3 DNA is TGTGCCAGCAGCGCCCCTCGACTAGCGGGGGGGTCAGATGAGCAGTTCTTC.